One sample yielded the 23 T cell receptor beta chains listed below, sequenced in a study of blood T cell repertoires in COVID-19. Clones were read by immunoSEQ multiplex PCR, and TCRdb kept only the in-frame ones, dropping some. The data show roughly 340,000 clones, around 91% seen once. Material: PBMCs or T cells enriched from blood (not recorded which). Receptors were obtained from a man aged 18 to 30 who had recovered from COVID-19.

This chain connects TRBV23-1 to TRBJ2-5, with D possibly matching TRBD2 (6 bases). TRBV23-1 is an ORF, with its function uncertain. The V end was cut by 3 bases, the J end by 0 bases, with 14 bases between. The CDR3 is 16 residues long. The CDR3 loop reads CASSHPLSGDQETQYF. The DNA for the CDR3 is TGCGCCAGCAGTCATCCCCTCTCGGGGGACCAAGAGACCCAGTACTTC.

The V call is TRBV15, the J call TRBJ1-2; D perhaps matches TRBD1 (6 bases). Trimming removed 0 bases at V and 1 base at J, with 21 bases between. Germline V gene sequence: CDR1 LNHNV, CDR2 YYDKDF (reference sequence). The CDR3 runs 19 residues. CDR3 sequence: CATSRDRPGQTNYNYGYTF. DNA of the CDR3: TGTGCCACCAGCAGAGATCGACCCGGACAGACTAATTATAACTATGGCTACACCTTC.

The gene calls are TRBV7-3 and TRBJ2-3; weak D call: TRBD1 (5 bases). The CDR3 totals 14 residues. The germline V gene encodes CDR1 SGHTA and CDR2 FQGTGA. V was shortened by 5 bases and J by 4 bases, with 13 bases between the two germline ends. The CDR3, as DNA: TGTGCCAGCAGCCCTCAGGGTAGGGCAGATACGCAGTATTTT. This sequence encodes CASSPQGRADTQYF.

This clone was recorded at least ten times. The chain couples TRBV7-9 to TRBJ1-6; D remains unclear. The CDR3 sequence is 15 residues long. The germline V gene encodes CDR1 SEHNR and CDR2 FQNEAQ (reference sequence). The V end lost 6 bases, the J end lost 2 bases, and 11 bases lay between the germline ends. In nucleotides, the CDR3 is TGTGCCAGCAGAAGTGCGGAGGCCTATAATTCACCCCTCCACTTT. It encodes CASRSAEAYNSPLHF.

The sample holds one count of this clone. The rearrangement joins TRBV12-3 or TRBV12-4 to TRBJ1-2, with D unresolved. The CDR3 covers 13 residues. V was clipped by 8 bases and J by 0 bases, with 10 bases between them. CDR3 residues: CASVHGANYGYTF. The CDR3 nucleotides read TGTGCCAGCGTGCACGGAGCTAACTATGGCTACACCTTC.

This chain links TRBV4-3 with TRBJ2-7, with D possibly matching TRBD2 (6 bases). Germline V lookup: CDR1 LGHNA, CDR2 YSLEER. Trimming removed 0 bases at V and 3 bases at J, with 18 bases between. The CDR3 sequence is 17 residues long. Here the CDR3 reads CASSQDRGNPRFYEQYF. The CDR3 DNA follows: TGCGCCAGCAGCCAAGACCGCGGGAACCCCAGATTCTACGAGCAGTACTTC.

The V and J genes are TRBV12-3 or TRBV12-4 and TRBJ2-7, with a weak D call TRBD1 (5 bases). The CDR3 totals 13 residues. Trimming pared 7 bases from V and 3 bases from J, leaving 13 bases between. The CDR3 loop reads CASTSSGFYEQYF. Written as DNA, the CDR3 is TGTGCCAGCACCTCTTCAGGGTTCTACGAGCAGTACTTC.

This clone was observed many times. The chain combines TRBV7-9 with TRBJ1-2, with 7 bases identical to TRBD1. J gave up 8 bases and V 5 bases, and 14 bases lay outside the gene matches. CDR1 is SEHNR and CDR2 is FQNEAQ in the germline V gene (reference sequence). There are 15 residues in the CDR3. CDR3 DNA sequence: TGTGCCAGCAGCCCTACTAGAGGGACAGCGCAGGGCTACACCTTC. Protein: CASSPTRGTAQGYTF.

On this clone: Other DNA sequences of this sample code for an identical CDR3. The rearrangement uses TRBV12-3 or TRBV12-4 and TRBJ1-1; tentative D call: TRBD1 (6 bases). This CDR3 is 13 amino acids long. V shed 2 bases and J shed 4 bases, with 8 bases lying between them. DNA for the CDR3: TGTGCCAGCAGTTTACAGGGGTCCACTGAAGCTTTCTTT. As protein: CASSLQGSTEAFF.

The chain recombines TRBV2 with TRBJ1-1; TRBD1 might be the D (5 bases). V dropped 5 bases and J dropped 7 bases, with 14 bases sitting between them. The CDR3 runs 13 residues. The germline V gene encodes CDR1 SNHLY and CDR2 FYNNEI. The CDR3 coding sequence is TGTGCCAGCAGTCCCGAAGACAGCTATGAAGCTTTCTTT. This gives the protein CASSPEDSYEAFF.

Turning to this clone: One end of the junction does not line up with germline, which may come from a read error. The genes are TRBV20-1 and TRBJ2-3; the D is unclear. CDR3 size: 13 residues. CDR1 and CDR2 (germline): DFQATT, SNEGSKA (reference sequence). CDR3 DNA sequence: TGCAGTGCTAGTCTCCCCACCACAAATACGCAGTATTTT. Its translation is CSASLPTTNTQYF.

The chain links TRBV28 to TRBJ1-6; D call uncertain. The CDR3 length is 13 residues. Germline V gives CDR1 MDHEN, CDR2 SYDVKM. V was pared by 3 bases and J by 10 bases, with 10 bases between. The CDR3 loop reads CASSFSPKSPLHF. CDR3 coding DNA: TGTGCCAGCAGTTTTTCCCCCAAATCACCCCTCCACTTT. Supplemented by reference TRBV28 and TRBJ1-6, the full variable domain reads DVKVTQSSRYLVKRTGEKVFLECVQDMDHENMFWYRQDPGLGLRLIYFSYDVKMKEKGDIPEGYSVSREKKERFSLILESASTNQTSMYLCASSFSPKSPLHFGNGTRLTVT.

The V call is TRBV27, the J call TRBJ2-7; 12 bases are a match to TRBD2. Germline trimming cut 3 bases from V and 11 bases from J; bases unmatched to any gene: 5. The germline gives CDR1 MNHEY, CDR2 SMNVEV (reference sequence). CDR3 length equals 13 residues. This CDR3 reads CASSFTSGRWKYF. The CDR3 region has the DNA TGTGCCAGCAGTTTTACTAGCGGGAGGTGGAAGTACTTC.

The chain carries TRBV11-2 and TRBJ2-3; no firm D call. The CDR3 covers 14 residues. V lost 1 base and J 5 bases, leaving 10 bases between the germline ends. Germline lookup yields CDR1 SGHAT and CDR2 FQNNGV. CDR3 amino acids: CASSLVFTGDTQYF. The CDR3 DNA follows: TGTGCCAGCAGCTTAGTGTTCACGGGAGATACGCAGTATTTT.

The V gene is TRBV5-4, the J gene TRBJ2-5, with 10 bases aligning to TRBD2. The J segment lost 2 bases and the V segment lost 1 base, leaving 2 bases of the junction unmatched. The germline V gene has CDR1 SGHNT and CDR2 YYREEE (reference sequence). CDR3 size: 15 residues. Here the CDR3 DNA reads TGTGCCAGCAGCTTGAGGACTAGCGGTCAAGAGACCCAGTACTTC. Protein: CASSLRTSGQETQYF.

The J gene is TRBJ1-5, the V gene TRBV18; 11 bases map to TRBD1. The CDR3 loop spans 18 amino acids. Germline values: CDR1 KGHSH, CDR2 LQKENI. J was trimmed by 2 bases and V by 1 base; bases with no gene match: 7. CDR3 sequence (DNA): TGTGCCAGCTCACCACTCAGGACAGGGGGCGATGGCAATCAGCCCCAGCATTTT. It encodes CASSPLRTGGDGNQPQHF.

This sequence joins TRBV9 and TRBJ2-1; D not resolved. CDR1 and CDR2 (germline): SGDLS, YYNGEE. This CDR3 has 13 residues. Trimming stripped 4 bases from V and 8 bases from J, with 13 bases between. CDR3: CASSRFTGDEQFF. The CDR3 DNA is TGTGCCAGCAGCCGATTCACGGGTGATGAGCAGTTCTTC.

CDR3: CASSLGGGTEAFF. The CDR3 nucleotides read TGCGCCAGCAGTCTGGGAGGTGGAACTGAAGCTTTCTTT. This chain joins TRBV4-1 and TRBJ1-1, with no clear D. Germline V gene sequence: CDR1 MGHRA, CDR2 YSYEKL. Trimming cost V 6 bases and J 5 bases, with 13 bases left between them. The CDR3 has 13 residues.

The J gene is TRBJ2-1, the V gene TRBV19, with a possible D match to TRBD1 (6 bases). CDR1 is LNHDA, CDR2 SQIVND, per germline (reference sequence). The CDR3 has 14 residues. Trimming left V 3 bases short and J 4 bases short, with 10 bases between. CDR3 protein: CASSMDRQYNEQFF. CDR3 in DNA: TGTGCCAGTAGTATGGACAGACAATACAATGAGCAGTTCTTC.

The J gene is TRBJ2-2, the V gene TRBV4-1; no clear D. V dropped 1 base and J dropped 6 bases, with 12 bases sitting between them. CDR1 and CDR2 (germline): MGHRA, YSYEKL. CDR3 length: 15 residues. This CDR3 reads CASSQVVVGPGELFF. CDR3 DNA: TGCGCCAGCAGCCAAGTTGTCGTCGGTCCCGGGGAGCTGTTTTTT.

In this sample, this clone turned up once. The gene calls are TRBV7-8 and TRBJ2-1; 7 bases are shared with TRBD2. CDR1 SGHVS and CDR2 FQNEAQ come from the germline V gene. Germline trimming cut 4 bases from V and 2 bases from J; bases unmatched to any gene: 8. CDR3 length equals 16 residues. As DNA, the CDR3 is TGTGCCAGCAGCTATACAGCCCTAGCGGCCTACAATGAGCAGTTCTTC. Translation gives CASSYTALAAYNEQFF.

CDR3 sequence reads: CATSDSGLAGGANNEQFF. The CDR3 nucleotides are TGTGCCACCAGTGATTCCGGACTAGCGGGAGGCGCAAACAATGAGCAGTTCTTC. This rearrangement joins TRBV24-1 to TRBJ2-1; 14 bases line up with TRBD2. The CDR3 extends over 18 amino acids. Trimming took 2 bases from V and 5 from J; bases not matched to a gene: 7. Per the germline V gene, CDR1 is KGHDR and CDR2 is SFDVKD.

CDR3 sequence: CASSLGGPGQPQHF. As DNA, the CDR3 is TGTGCCAGCAGTTTAGGAGGGCCAGGGCAGCCCCAGCATTTT. The chain links TRBV28 to TRBJ1-5; D is possibly TRBD1 (5 bases). Germline assignment: CDR1 MDHEN and CDR2 SYDVKM. CDR3 length: 14 amino acids. The ends were cut back, 2 bases at V and 7 bases at J, with 12 bases in the middle.